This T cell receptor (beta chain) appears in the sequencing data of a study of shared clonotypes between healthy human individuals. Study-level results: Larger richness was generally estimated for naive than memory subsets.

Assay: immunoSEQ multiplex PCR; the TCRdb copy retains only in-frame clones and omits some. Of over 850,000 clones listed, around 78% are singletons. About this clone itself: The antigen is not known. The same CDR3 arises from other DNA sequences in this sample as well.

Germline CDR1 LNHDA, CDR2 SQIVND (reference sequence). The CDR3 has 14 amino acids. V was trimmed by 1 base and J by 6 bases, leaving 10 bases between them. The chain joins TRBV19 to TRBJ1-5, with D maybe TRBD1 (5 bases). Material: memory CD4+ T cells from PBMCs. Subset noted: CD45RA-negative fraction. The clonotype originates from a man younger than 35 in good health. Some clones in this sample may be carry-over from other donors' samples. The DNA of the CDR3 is TGTGCCAGTAGTATAGTGGCAGGGTCTCAGCCCCAGCATTTT. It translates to CASSIVAGSQPQHF.